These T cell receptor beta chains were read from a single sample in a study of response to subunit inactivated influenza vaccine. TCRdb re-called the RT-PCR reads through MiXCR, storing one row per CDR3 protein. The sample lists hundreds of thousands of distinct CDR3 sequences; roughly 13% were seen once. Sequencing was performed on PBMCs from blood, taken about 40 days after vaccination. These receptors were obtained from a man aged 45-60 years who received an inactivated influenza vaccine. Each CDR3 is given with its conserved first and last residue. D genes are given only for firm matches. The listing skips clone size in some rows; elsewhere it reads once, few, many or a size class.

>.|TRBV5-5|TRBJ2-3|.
TGTGCCAGCAGCTTCGCGGATTCCGGCCAGTATTTT
CASSFADSGQYF
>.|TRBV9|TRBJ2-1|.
TGTGCCAGCAGCGTATCCGGGAGACTGAGCTCCTACAATGAGCAGTTCTTC
CASSVSGRLSSYNEQFF
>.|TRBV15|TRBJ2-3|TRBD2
TGTGCCACCAGCAGAGACCCTAGCGGGAGGTCCTCTAGCACAGATACGCAGTATTTT
CATSRDPSGRSSSTDTQYF
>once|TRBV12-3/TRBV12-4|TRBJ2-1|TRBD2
TGTGCCAGCAGTTTTGGGCGGGGGGGCTCCTACAATGAGCAGTTCTTC
CASSFGRGGSYNEQFF
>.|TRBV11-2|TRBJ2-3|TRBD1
TGTGCCAGCAGCTTATCAGGGGGCCAGGTGGATACGCAGTATTTT
CASSLSGGQVDTQYF
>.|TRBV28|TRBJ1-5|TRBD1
TGTGCCAGCAGTCCCGTACCCCAGGGGGGCAATCAGCCCCAGCATTTT
CASSPVPQGGNQPQHF
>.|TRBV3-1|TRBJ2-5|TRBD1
TGTGCCAGCAGCCAAGCACCGGGACAGGGGAGGACCCAGTACTTC
CASSQAPGQGRTQYF
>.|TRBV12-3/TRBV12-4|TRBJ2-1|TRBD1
TGTGCCAGCAGTTTGGGGACAGGGGGGAATGAGCAGTTCTTC
CASSLGTGGNEQFF
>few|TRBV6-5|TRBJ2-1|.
TGTGCCAGCAGTTACGATCGGACGGACAATGAGCAGTTCTTC
CASSYDRTDNEQFF
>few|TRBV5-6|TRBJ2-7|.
TGTGCCAGCAGCTTCTGGACAGGGAGGGACGAGCAGTACTTC
CASSFWTGRDEQYF
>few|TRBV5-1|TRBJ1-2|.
TGCGCCAGCAGCTTACTACAGGGATCAGATGGCTACACCTTC
CASSLLQGSDGYTF
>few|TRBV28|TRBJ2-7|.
TGTGCCAGCAGTTTGAGGGCGGAAGGGTACGAGCAGTACTTC
CASSLRAEGYEQYF
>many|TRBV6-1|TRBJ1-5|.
TGTGCCAGCAGATCAGGGAGTAGTCAGCCCCAGCATTTT
CASRSGSSQPQHF
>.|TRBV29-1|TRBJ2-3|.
TGCAGCGTACGACGCGACGGTGGCACAGATACGCAGTATTTT
CSVRRDGGTDTQYF
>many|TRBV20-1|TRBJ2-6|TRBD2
TGCAGTGTCTCAGCCCCTAGCGGGAGCCTAAGTGGGGCCAACGTCCTGACTTTC
CSVSAPSGSLSGANVLTF
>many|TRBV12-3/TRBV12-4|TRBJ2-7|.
TGTGCCAGCAGTTCCCGGACTTCCATGAAGGACGAGCAGTACTTC
CASSSRTSMKDEQYF
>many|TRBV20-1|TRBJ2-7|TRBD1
TGCAGTGCGCACGGGACAGGGGTCTACGAGCAGTACTTC
CSAHGTGVYEQYF
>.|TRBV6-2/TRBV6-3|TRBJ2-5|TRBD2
TGTGCCAGCAGTTACCCTTCTAGCGGGACGTTTCAAGAGACCCAGTACTTC
CASSYPSSGTFQETQYF
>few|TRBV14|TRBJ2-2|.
TGTGCCAGCAGAGAGAACCGGGACGGGAACACCGGGGAGCTGTTTTTT
CASRENRDGNTGELFF
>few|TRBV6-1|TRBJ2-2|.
TGTGCCAGCAGTCCGTGGGGGTCGAGAACCCCGAACACCCGGGAGCTGTTTTTT
CASSPWGSRTPNTRELFF
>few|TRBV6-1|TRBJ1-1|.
TGTGCCAGCAGTACGGGCCAGCTCACTGAAGCTTTCTTT
CASSTGQLTEAFF
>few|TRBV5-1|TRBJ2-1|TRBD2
TGCGCCAGCAGCTCCCGAGCGGGAATAGCCTACAATGAGCAGTTCTTC
CASSSRAGIAYNEQFF
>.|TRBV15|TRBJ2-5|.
TGTGCCACCAGCAGCCCTCTCAGGGTTGTTGGGACCCAGTACTTC
CATSSPLRVVGTQYF
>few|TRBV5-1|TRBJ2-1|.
TGCGCCAGCAGCTCAACCCGGGACTTCTCCTACAATGAGCAGTTCTTC
CASSSTRDFSYNEQFF
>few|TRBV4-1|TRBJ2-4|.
TGCGCCAGCAGCCAAGCACAGGGCATGCTCCAAAACATTCAGTACTTC
CASSQAQGMLQNIQYF
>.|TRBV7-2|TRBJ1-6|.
TGTGCCAGCAGCCAGGAACGGGGGCGAGGGTCACCCCTCCACTTT
CASSQERGRGSPLHF
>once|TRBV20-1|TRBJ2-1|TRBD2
TGCAGTGCTAGCCCGGGACTAGCGGGAGGGCCCTCTATAACGAATGAGCAGTTCTTC
CSASPGLAGGPSITNEQFF
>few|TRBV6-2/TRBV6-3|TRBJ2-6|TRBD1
TGTGCCAGCAGCCCCGGACAGGGTGGGGCTGGGGCCAACGTCCTGACTTTC
CASSPGQGGAGANVLTF
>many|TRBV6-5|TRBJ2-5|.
TGTGCCAGCAGTTACGGCGGAGAGACCCAGTACTTC
CASSYGGETQYF
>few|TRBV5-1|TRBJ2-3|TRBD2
TGCGCCAGCAGCTCGGGGAGGGGAGGGGGCACAGATACGCAGTATTTT
CASSSGRGGGTDTQYF
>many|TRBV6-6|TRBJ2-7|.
TGTGCCAGCAGCCGCGGGACTGGGGAGCAGTACTTC
CASSRGTGEQYF
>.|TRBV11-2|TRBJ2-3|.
TGTGCCAGCAGTCGACAGGGACTTGGGGGGTATTTT
CASSRQGLGGYF
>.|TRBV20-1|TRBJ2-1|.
TGCAGCTCTAGCCCCAGGGTATCACCCTACAATGAGCAGTTCTTC
CSSSPRVSPYNEQFF
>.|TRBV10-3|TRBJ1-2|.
TGTGCCATCAGTGAGTGGGAGTCTAACTATGGCTACACCTTC
CAISEWESNYGYTF
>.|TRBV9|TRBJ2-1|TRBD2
TGTGCCAGCAGCGTAGTTAGCGGGGGCTACTACAATGAGCAGTTCTTC
CASSVVSGGYYNEQFF
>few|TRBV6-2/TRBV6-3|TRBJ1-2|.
TGTGCCAGCAGGAGGGGTTTTGACTATGGCTACACCTTC
CASRRGFDYGYTF
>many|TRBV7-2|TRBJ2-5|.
TGTGCCAGCAGCTGGTCGGAGGGGGAGACCCAGTACTTC
CASSWSEGETQYF
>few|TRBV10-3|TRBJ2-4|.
TGTGCCATCAGTGAGGTGGGACAAGTGGGGGACATTCAGTACTTC
CAISEVGQVGDIQYF
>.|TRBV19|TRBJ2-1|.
TGTGCCAGTAGTCAGGGGGAGGGGTTAGGTGAGCAGTTCTTC
CASSQGEGLGEQFF
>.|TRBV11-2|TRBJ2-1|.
TGTGCCAGCAGCTTACTGATGAGCTCCTACAATGAGCAGTTCTTC
CASSLLMSSYNEQFF
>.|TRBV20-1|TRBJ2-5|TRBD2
TGCAGTGCTAGAGCGGGGACTAGCGGCGACGAGACCCAGTACTTC
CSARAGTSGDETQYF
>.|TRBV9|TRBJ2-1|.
TGTGCCAGCAGCCCAATAATCCGGGCAACCTCCAATGAGCAGTTCTTC
CASSPIIRATSNEQFF
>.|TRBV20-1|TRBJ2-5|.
TGCAGTGCTACGCCGGACAGAAAAGAGACCCAGTACTTC
CSATPDRKETQYF
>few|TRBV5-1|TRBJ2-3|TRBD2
TGCGCCAGCAGCTTGGTCGGGACTAGCGGGGTCAAAGATACGCAGTATTTT
CASSLVGTSGVKDTQYF
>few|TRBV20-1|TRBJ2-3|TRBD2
TGCAGTGCTAGAGATTCTAGCGGGAGGGTAGATACGCAGTATTTT
CSARDSSGRVDTQYF
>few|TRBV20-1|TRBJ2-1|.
TGCAGTGCTAGAGATCCCTCTCGCGGAGAGCCCTACAATGAGCAGTTCTTC
CSARDPSRGEPYNEQFF
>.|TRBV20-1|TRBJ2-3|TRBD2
TGCAGTGCTAAGACTAGCGGGAGGGGCACAGATACGCAGTATTTT
CSAKTSGRGTDTQYF
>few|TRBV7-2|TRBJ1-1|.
TGTGCCAGCAGCTTAGCGATACCGGGTTGGGCTGAAGCTTTCTTT
CASSLAIPGWAEAFF